Sequencing of this T cell receptor beta chain was carried out in a study of T cells expressing NK-cell markers. TCRdb reprocessed the 5' RACE reads, keeping one entry per CDR3 protein, no DNA. The sample spans about 550,000 distinct CDR3 sequences; the ten largest clones claim approximately 4%. The CDR3 contains 17 residues. Germline CDR1 is PRHDT and CDR2 is FYEKMQ (reference sequence). The sequenced sample was blood T cells: a sorted CD56 or NKG2C T cell subset, CD4+ or CD8+ T cells, or bulk PBMC T cells (not recorded which). The source is a man aged 18 to 29 in good health. The gene calls are TRBV13 and TRBJ2-3; TCRdb's assignment of TRBD2 cannot be checked, as there is no DNA. CDR3 amino acids: CASSLARLAGFTDTQYF.